A selection of T cell receptor beta chains follows, all from one sample in a study of Tregs in tolerant kidney transplant recipients. The data were produced by immunoSEQ multiplex PCR, yet TCRdb's version contains in-frame clones alone and is incomplete. The sample records about 56,000 clones, about four fifths being singletons. Sample: CD4+ T cells from blood. Every receptor here comes from a human donor in good health. CDR3s include the opening cysteine and the closing phenylalanine or tryptophan. Fields, in order: CDR3 length, V gene, clone size, J gene, D gene, CDR3 DNA, CDR3 protein. A D gene is named only where the DNA matches it firmly. Some rows mark clone size as missing; the rest say once, few, many or name a class of expanded clone.

>12|TRBV18|NA|TRBJ2-5|NA
TGTGCCAGCTCACCAGCGGGAGAGACCCAGTACTTC
CASSPAGETQYF
>15|TRBV11-2|NA|TRBJ2-3|TRBD2
TGTGCCAGCAGCCCCCTGTTGACTAGCGGGGCCCACCAGAATTTT
CASSPLLTSGAHQNF
>15|TRBV11-3|NA|TRBJ1-3|NA
TGTGCCAGCAGCTTACACAGCGGGCAGCGGAACACCATATATTTT
CASSLHSGQRNTIYF
>11|TRBV20-1|NA|TRBJ2-1|NA
TGCAGTGCTAGAGCCGGCGTTGAGCAGTTCTTC
CSARAGVEQFF
>14|TRBV30|NA|TRBJ2-3|NA
TGTGCCTGGAGTGAAAGGATCCCTTTTGATACGCAGTATTTT
CAWSERIPFDTQYF
>16|TRBV13|NA|TRBJ1-6|NA
TGTGCCAGCAGCTTAACGTTCAGCTCCTATAATTCACCCCTCCACTTT
CASSLTFSSYNSPLHF
>18|TRBV5-4|NA|TRBJ2-5|TRBD2
TGTGCCAGCAGCTTGCGTGTGTTAGCGGGGGATATACAAGAGACCCAGTACTTC
CASSLRVLAGDIQETQYF
>16|TRBV12-5|NA|TRBJ1-2|NA
TGTGCTAGTGGTTTGGCAACGTTGGACGGCGCTAAAGGCTACACCTTC
CASGLATLDGAKGYTF
>14|TRBV7-3|few|TRBJ2-2|NA
TGTGCCAGCAGCTTGGCTAGCCGGGCCGGGGAGCTGTTTTTT
CASSLASRAGELFF
>15|TRBV5-1|once|TRBJ2-5|TRBD1
TGCGCCAGCAGCTTGGGTCCCCAGGGGACAGGGGCCCAGTACTTC
CASSLGPQGTGAQYF
>14|TRBV11-1|few|TRBJ1-1|NA
TGTGCCAGCAGCGTGAGAGGGACAAACACTGAAGCTTTCTTT
CASSVRGTNTEAFF
>15|TRBV7-3|NA|TRBJ2-1|NA
TGTGCCAGCAGCCGAACACGGGACCATTACAATGAGCAGTTCTTC
CASSRTRDHYNEQFF
>14|TRBV30|NA|TRBJ1-6|NA
TGTGCCTGGAGTGTGGTGGTAGATATTTCACCCCTCCACTTT
CAWSVVVDISPLHF
>13|TRBV19|once|TRBJ2-7|NA
TGTGCCAGTAGTATAGGACACTCCTACGAGCAGTACTTC
CASSIGHSYEQYF
>16|TRBV6-7|NA|TRBJ2-7|TRBD2
TGTGCCAGCAGTTTGGTACTAGCGGGAGAACAGTACGAGCAGTACTTC
CASSLVLAGEQYEQYF
>14|TRBV7-2|NA|TRBJ2-3|NA
TGTGCCAGCAACGGGGGGCATAGCACAGATACGCAGTATTTT
CASNGGHSTDTQYF
>21|TRBV4-3|NA|TRBJ2-7|TRBD2
TGCGCCAGCAGCCAAGATGGTTACCCGGGACTAGCGGGAGGATTCTCCTACGAGCAGTACTTC
CASSQDGYPGLAGGFSYEQYF
>14|TRBV6-1|NA|TRBJ2-7|NA
TGTGCCAGCAGTGAACTGGGGGCGGTAGGGGAGCAGTACTTC
CASSELGAVGEQYF
>14|TRBV2|NA|TRBJ2-7|NA
TGTGCCAGCAGTCGAGGGGGGCGGGGATACGAGCAGTACTTC
CASSRGGRGYEQYF
>17|TRBV5-6|NA|TRBJ1-2|NA
TGTGCCAGCAGCCGGGCGTTTGACAGGACCGATAACTATGGCTACACCTTC
CASSRAFDRTDNYGYTF
>16|TRBV10-3|NA|TRBJ2-2|NA
TGTGCCATCAGTGTTTCCGGAGGGCGACAAACCGGGGAGCTGTTTTTT
CAISVSGGRQTGELFF
>14|TRBV18|NA|TRBJ1-6|NA
TGTGCCAGCTCACCCTCGGTAGATGGTTCACCCCTCCACTTT
CASSPSVDGSPLHF
>13|TRBV6-5|NA|TRBJ2-3|NA
TGTGCCAGCAGTTACTACAGCACAGATACGCAGTATTTT
CASSYYSTDTQYF
>17|TRBV11-2|few|TRBJ2-7|TRBD2
TGTGCCAGCAGCTTAGTGCTTTCGACTAGCGGGAATTACGAGCAGTACTTC
CASSLVLSTSGNYEQYF
>15|TRBV7-6|few|TRBJ1-1|NA
TGTGCCAGCTCACAAGCAGGACTGGGGGCCACTGAAGCTTTCTTT
CASSQAGLGATEAFF
>13|TRBV7-9|NA|TRBJ2-7|TRBD2
TGTGCCAGCAGCCCTCGGCTAGCGGTCGAGCAGTACTTC
CASSPRLAVEQYF
>16|TRBV21-1|few|TRBJ2-7|NA
TGTGCCAGCAGCAAATTTTCTGAAGCGGGAGGATATGAGCAGTACTTC
CASSKFSEAGGYEQYF
>16|TRBV15|NA|TRBJ2-1|NA
TGTGCCACCAGCAGAGCTGGGAACTCTGGGGACAATGAGCAGTTCTTC
CATSRAGNSGDNEQFF
>13|TRBV28|NA|TRBJ1-2|NA
TGTGCCAGCAGTTTATCGGCAGGGAATGGCTACACCTTC
CASSLSAGNGYTF
>14|TRBV6-5|once|TRBJ1-2|NA
TGTGCCAGCAGGGAGGGGACTCGCATCTATGGCTACACCTTC
CASREGTRIYGYTF
>14|TRBV5-6|NA|TRBJ1-6|TRBD1
TGTGCCAGCAGTCTTGGACAGGGCAATTCACCCCTCCACTTT
CASSLGQGNSPLHF
>11|TRBV30|NA|TRBJ2-7|NA
TGTGCCTGGAGGACTCCCTACGAGCAGTACTTC
CAWRTPYEQYF
>15|TRBV5-4|NA|TRBJ2-1|TRBD2
TGTGCCAGCAGCTTAACTAGCGGGGAGGCATGGGAGCAGTTCTTC
CASSLTSGEAWEQFF
>14|TRBV30|few|TRBJ2-5|TRBD2
TGTGCCTGGAGCCCCGGGACTAGGGGGGAGACCCAGTACTTC
CAWSPGTRGETQYF
>13|TRBV28|NA|TRBJ1-1|TRBD1
TGTGCCAGCAGTCTCGGGACAGACACTGAAGCTTTCTTT
CASSLGTDTEAFF
>13|TRBV18|NA|TRBJ2-7|TRBD1
TGTGCCAGCTCACAAGACAGGGTGCGTGAGCAGTACTTC
CASSQDRVREQYF
>15|TRBV7-2|NA|TRBJ1-5|NA
TGTGCCAGCAGCTCCGGGACGGTTAGCAATCAGCCCCAGCATTTT
CASSSGTVSNQPQHF